The 32 T cell receptor beta chains reported below all come from one sample, sequenced in a study of response to subunit inactivated influenza vaccine. TCRdb re-derived calls from the RT-PCR reads in MiXCR, one entry per CDR3 protein. The repertoire holds under 950,000 distinct CDR3 sequences, less than 25% seen once, with more than 8.5% in the top ten. The material sequenced was PBMCs from blood, taken about 5 days after vaccination. These receptors were collected from a man over 45 who received an inactivated influenza vaccine.

The chain is built from TRBV20-1 and TRBJ1-4; possible D gene TRBD1, 6 bases. From germline, CDR1 is DFQATT and CDR2 SNEGSKA (reference sequence). Trimming removed 0 bases from V and 8 bases from J, with 16 bases in between. The CDR3 is made up of 15 amino acids. Here the CDR3 DNA reads TGCAGTGCTAGAGATCCGGTCAGGGGTGGGGAAAAACTGTTTTTT. Its translation is CSARDPVRGGEKLFF.

In its sample, this clonotype was seen a few times. Since no conserved phenylalanine or tryptophan closes the CDR3, a read error is the likely cause. The DNA is omitted, as the CDR3 cannot be located on it reliably, and the CDR3 follows TCRdb's listing. This chain uses TRBV14 with TRBJ2-1; the D segment call TRBD1 is taken from the table without a DNA check. With termini counted, the CDR3 has 13 amino acids. Looked up from germline, CDR1 is SGHDN and CDR2 is FVKESK. This CDR3 is CASSKKVATGLVI.

The rearrangement uses TRBV5-5 and TRBJ1-6; TRBD1 is a possible D gene (5 bases). Germline V gene lookup returns CDR1 SGHKS and CDR2 YYEKEE (reference sequence). The CDR3 runs to 14 residues. V lost 0 bases, J lost 9 bases, and 10 bases lay in between. The CDR3 here is CASSLVQVVSPLHF. CDR3 nucleotides: TGTGCCAGCAGCTTGGTACAGGTAGTTTCACCCCTCCACTTT.

This clonotype occurred many times. The genes are TRBV7-6 and TRBJ2-3, with TRBD2 matching 7 bases. The CDR3 is 18 amino acids. The ends lost 2 bases at V and 2 bases at J; junction bases unmatched: 13. The germline V gene has CDR1 SGHVS and CDR2 FNYEAQ. The CDR3 coding sequence is TGTGCCAGCAGCTTACTTGCCCAGCGGGGCCTTAACACAGATACGCAGTATTTT. Protein product: CASSLLAQRGLNTDTQYF.

This rearrangement joins TRBV6-1 to TRBJ2-3; D may match TRBD1 or TRBD2 (5 bases each). This CDR3 has 15 residues. CDR1 and CDR2 from the germline V gene are MNHNS and SASEGT. Trimming removed 1 base from V and 5 bases from J, with 13 bases in between. The CDR3 nucleotides read TGTGCCAGCAGTGAAGGAGGGGACGGACAAGATACGCAGTATTTT. This translates into CASSEGGDGQDTQYF.

This clonotype was seen more than once but under ten times. This sequence joins TRBV12-3 or TRBV12-4 and TRBJ1-1; D call uncertain. Deletions cut 2 bases from V and 4 bases from J, with 11 bases between. This CDR3 comprises 14 residues. The CDR3 is CASSLSGSRTEAFF. The CDR3 nucleotides are TGTGCCAGCAGTTTATCGGGGAGTCGCACTGAAGCTTTCTTT.

This clonotype was recorded only once. The chain combines TRBV6-2 or TRBV6-3 with TRBJ2-7; 7 bases line up with TRBD1. CDR1 and CDR2 from the germline V gene are MNHEY and SVGEGT. The V segment lost 8 bases and the J segment 6 bases; nucleotides outside the gene matches: 7. The CDR3 loop spans 12 amino acids. CDR3 residues: CASRYSGGEQYF. The DNA of the CDR3 is TGTGCCAGCCGCTATTCAGGGGGCGAGCAGTACTTC.

This clonotype was counted only a few times. The rearrangement uses TRBV20-1 and TRBJ2-1; 13 positions match TRBD2. Unmatched junction bases numbered 16, after V lost 2 bases and J lost 3 bases. This CDR3 has 20 residues. Germline V gives CDR1 DFQATT, CDR2 SNEGSKA (reference sequence). Written as DNA, the CDR3 is TGCAGTGCTAGATTGGGACTAGCGGGGCCACCTAGCTTTAACTACAATGAGCAGTTCTTC. Translated, it gives CSARLGLAGPPSFNYNEQFF.

The J gene is TRBJ2-7, the V gene TRBV20-1; TRBD2 matches at 11 bases. V shed 4 bases, J shed 3 bases, and the junction held 5 bases outside the gene matches. Germline V gene lookup returns CDR1 DFQATT and CDR2 SNEGSKA (reference sequence). This CDR3 is 14 amino acids long. The CDR3 nucleotides read TGCAGTGCTATAAGACTAGCGGGGATCTACGAGCAGTACTTC. It is translated as CSAIRLAGIYEQYF.

This clonotype was seen ten or more times. The V gene is TRBV5-1, the J gene TRBJ2-7; tentatively, D is TRBD1 (6 bases). Looked up from germline, CDR1 is SGHRS and CDR2 is YFSETQ. The V end lost 3 bases, the J end lost 2 bases, and 12 bases lay between the germline ends. The CDR3 is 14 residues long. The CDR3 sequence: CASSSPDRPYEQYF. The CDR3 DNA reads TGCGCCAGCAGCTCCCCGGACAGACCCTACGAGCAGTACTTC.

This clonotype was observed a single time. The chain recombines TRBV30 with TRBJ2-3; 13 nucleotides agree with TRBD2. The V gene end was trimmed by 2 bases and the J gene end by 7 bases; junction bases not matched to a gene: 9. Per the germline V gene, CDR1 is GTSNPN and CDR2 is SVGIG (reference sequence). There are 16 residues in the CDR3. The CDR3 region has the DNA TGTGCCTGGAGTAAGCGGGGACTAGCGGGAAAGAATACGCAGTATTTT. This sequence encodes CAWSKRGLAGKNTQYF. Full variable domain (remainder filled in from reference TRBV30 and TRBJ2-3): SQTIHQWPATLVQPVGSPLSLECTVEGTSNPNLYWYRQAAGRGLQLLFYSVGIGQISSEVPQNLSASRPQDRQFILSSKKLLLSDSGFYLCAWSKRGLAGKNTQYFGPGTRLTVL.

This clonotype was detected a few times. This rearrangement joins TRBV7-2 to TRBJ1-2, with 7 bases fitting TRBD1. The V gene end was trimmed by 5 bases and the J gene end by 0 bases; junction bases not matched to a gene: 6. This CDR3 region has 15 residues. Germline lookup yields CDR1 SGHTA and CDR2 FQGNSA. The CDR3 DNA reads TGTGCCAGCAGCGTGAGGGACAGACCTAACTATGGCTACACCTTC. It yields the protein CASSVRDRPNYGYTF.

This clonotype appeared once. The rearrangement links TRBV9 to TRBJ1-6; the D gene is possibly TRBD1 (5 bases). Deletions cut 0 bases from V and 6 bases from J, with 7 bases between. The CDR3 contains 14 residues. CDR1 and CDR2 (germline): SGDLS, YYNGEE. The CDR3 loop is CASSVEGVNSPLHF. The CDR3 DNA is TGTGCCAGCAGCGTAGAAGGGGTTAATTCACCCCTCCACTTT.

This clonotype occurred many times. The chain employs TRBV3-1 and TRBJ2-2; D possibly corresponds to TRBD2 (6 bases). There are 13 residues in the CDR3. Trimming cost V 5 bases and J 8 bases, with 12 bases left between them. Germline-derived CDR1 and CDR2 are LGHDT and YNNKEL (reference sequence). The CDR3 is CASSNRGTGELFF. As DNA, the CDR3 is TGTGCCAGCAGCAATCGGGGGACGGGGGAGCTGTTTTTT.

The CDR3 coding sequence is TGTGCCAGCAGTTCGGGGGTAGGGGCTGGAAACACCATATATTTT. This sequence encodes CASSSGVGAGNTIYF. The rearrangement uses TRBV7-8 and TRBJ1-3, with a possible D match to TRBD1 (5 bases). This CDR3 has 15 amino acids. Germline V gene lookup returns CDR1 SGHVS and CDR2 FQNEAQ. The V end lost 6 bases, the J end lost 2 bases, and 14 bases lay between the germline ends.

There are a few counts of this clonotype. The J gene is TRBJ2-5, the V gene TRBV12-3 or TRBV12-4; D gene unclear. The CDR3 extends over 13 amino acids. Between the trimmed V and J ends, which lost 6 bases and 1 base, there was a span of 9 bases. The CDR3 sequence is CASRPGSQETQYF. As DNA, the CDR3 is TGTGCCAGCAGACCCGGATCCCAAGAGACCCAGTACTTC.

This clonotype was seen only a few times. V is TRBV18 and J is TRBJ2-1; 7 bases align to TRBD1. The germline gives CDR1 KGHSH, CDR2 LQKENI. The CDR3 consists of 15 residues. With V trimmed by 0 bases and J by 7 bases, 6 bases remained unmatched. The CDR3 DNA follows: TGTGCCAGCTCACCACCGGGCAGGGGGTCGAATGAGCAGTTCTTC. This gives the protein CASSPPGRGSNEQFF.

A few counts support this clonotype. The rearrangement links TRBV5-1 to TRBJ2-2; 7 nucleotides align to TRBD2. The length of the CDR3 is 18 residues. With 4 bases clipped from V and 3 bases from J, the junction kept 15 bases outside the gene matches. The V gene's germline CDR1 is SGHRS and CDR2 YFSETQ. This chain's CDR3 is CASSSLGGVKPDTGELFF. The CDR3 DNA reads as TGCGCCAGCAGCAGCTTGGGGGGGGTGAAGCCGGACACCGGGGAGCTGTTTTTT. Combining the CDR3 with reference TRBV5-1 and TRBJ2-2 gives the whole variable domain KAGVTQTPRYLIKTRGQQVTLSCSPISGHRSVSWYQQTPGQGLQFLFEYFSETQRNKGNFPGRFSGRQFSNSRSEMNVSTLELGDSALYLCASSSLGGVKPDTGELFFGEGSRLTVL.

The J gene is TRBJ2-1, the V gene TRBV7-9; D is possibly TRBD2 (6 bases). The CDR3 loop spans 17 amino acids. Germline assignment: CDR1 SEHNR and CDR2 FQNEAQ (reference sequence). Trimming cost V 4 bases and J 5 bases, with 21 bases left between them. CDR3 sequence (DNA): TGTGCCAGCAGCTCAACCCCTCTTATAGCGGATGACAATGAGCAGTTCTTC. It codes for CASSSTPLIADDNEQFF.

This clonotype has ten or more counts. The germline gene is not matched at one end of the junction; a read error may be the cause. The rearrangement uses TRBV12-3 or TRBV12-4 and TRBJ2-1; perhaps TRBD2 as D (5 bases). There are 13 residues in the CDR3. CDR3 residues: CASSLQGPGEGVF. CDR3 nucleotides: TGTGCCAGCAGTCTACAAGGGCCTGGCGAGGGTGTCTTC.

This sequence joins TRBV7-9 and TRBJ2-3, with D possibly being TRBD1 (6 bases). Germline CDR1 reads SEHNR; CDR2 reads FQNEAQ (reference sequence). This CDR3 is built from 15 residues. Trimming pared 1 base from V and 3 bases from J, leaving 11 bases between. The DNA of the CDR3 is TGTGCCAGCAGCTTAGTGGGGGCACGGACAGATACGCAGTATTTT. Its protein is CASSLVGARTDTQYF. The full variable domain, with the rest looked up from reference TRBV7-9 and TRBJ2-3, is DTGVSQNPRHKITKRGQNVTFRCDPISEHNRLYWYRQTLGQGPEFLTYFQNEAQLEKSRLLSDRFSAERPKGSFSTLEIQRTEQGDSAMYLCASSLVGARTDTQYFGPGTRLTVL.

This clonotype was picked up many times. The chain combines TRBV6-6 with TRBJ2-1; D is uncertain. With 6 bases removed from V and 10 bases from J, the gap between germline ends came to 13 bases. This CDR3 contains 12 residues. Germline CDR1 is MNHNY and CDR2 is SVGAGI (reference sequence). CDR3 nucleotide sequence: TGTGCCAGCAGGGCCCGAATGGGCGAGCAGTTCTTC. Translated, it gives CASRARMGEQFF.

This clonotype was counted a few times. The chain is built from TRBV20-1 and TRBJ2-7; 11 nucleotides align to TRBD1. The junction had 1 base not matched to a gene; V was cut back by 6 bases and J by 0 bases. The CDR3 totals 13 residues. Germline V lookup: CDR1 DFQATT, CDR2 SNEGSKA (reference sequence). CDR3: CSAGQGASYEQYF. The CDR3 nucleotides are TGCAGTGCCGGACAGGGGGCCTCCTACGAGCAGTACTTC.

V is TRBV3-1 and J is TRBJ1-2; no definite D call. The length of the CDR3 is 12 residues. Germline CDR1 and CDR2: LGHDT and YNNKEL (reference sequence). Trimming took off 1 base at V and 5 bases at J, with 5 bases between the two ends. For the CDR3, the DNA is TGTGCCAGCAGCCAAGCCGAATATGGCTACACCTTC. It codes for CASSQAEYGYTF.

This clonotype was recorded a few times. The gene calls are TRBV19 and TRBJ2-1; TRBD1 aligns across 7 bases. From germline, CDR1 is LNHDA and CDR2 SQIVND (reference sequence). There are 19 residues in the CDR3. The trim removed 7 bases at V and 6 bases at J, leaving 24 bases unmatched. The CDR3 sequence is CASTPQWETTGAKGNEQFF. The DNA for the CDR3 is TGTGCCAGTACCCCCCAGTGGGAGACTACAGGGGCCAAAGGCAATGAGCAGTTCTTC.

This clonotype was detected only a few times. V and J are TRBV6-2 or TRBV6-3 and TRBJ1-5; tentative D call: TRBD1 (5 bases). CDR3 length: 15 residues. V lost 0 bases, J lost 6 bases, and 12 bases lay in between. In germline, CDR1 is MNHEY, CDR2 SVGEGT. The CDR3 region is CASSYSAGFGQPQHF. In DNA, the CDR3 is TGTGCCAGCAGTTACTCGGCAGGGTTCGGTCAGCCCCAGCATTTT.

This clonotype has a handful of counts. V gene TRBV7-6 combines with J gene TRBJ2-1; 7 nucleotides align to TRBD2. The V and J ends lost 1 base and 9 bases, in that order; junction bases with no gene match: 9. Germline V lookup: CDR1 SGHVS, CDR2 FNYEAQ. The CDR3 has 15 residues. CDR3 in DNA: TGTGCCAGCAGCTTAGGAGCTAGCGGAACTTCTGAGCAGTTCTTC. Its translation is CASSLGASGTSEQFF. Looking up the rest from reference TRBV7-6 and TRBJ2-1 gives the full variable domain: GAGVSQSPRYKVTKRGQDVALRCDPISGHVSLYWYRQALGQGPEFLTYFNYEAQQDKSGLPNDRFSAERPEGSISTLTIQRTEQRDSAMYRCASSLGASGTSEQFFGPGTRLTVL.

This clonotype was detected many times. The gene calls are TRBV18 and TRBJ1-1; D is ambiguous. The germline gives CDR1 KGHSH, CDR2 LQKENI. Trimming pared 1 base from V and 1 base from J, leaving 4 bases between. The CDR3 totals 13 residues. The CDR3 sequence is CASSPRGNTEAFF. DNA of the CDR3: TGTGCCAGCTCACCACGGGGGAACACTGAAGCTTTCTTT. The whole variable domain, remainder taken from reference TRBV18 and TRBJ1-1, is NAGVMQNPRHLVRRRGQEARLRCSPMKGHSHVYWYRQLPEEGLKFMVYLQKENIIDESGMPKERFSAEFPKEGPSILRIQQVVRGDSAAYFCASSPRGNTEAFFGQGTRLTVV.

J is TRBJ2-5 and V is TRBV10-3, with a tentative D call TRBD2 (6 bases). Germline V gene sequence: CDR1 ENHRY, CDR2 SYGVKD. The length of the CDR3 is 14 residues. The V end was cut by 2 bases, the J end by 1 base, with 8 bases between. CDR3 sequence (DNA): TGTGCCATCAGTGAGCGGGGACTCCAAGAGACCCAGTACTTC. Its protein is CAISERGLQETQYF.

The chain joins TRBV5-1 to TRBJ1-6; perhaps TRBD1 as D (5 bases). This CDR3 spans 15 amino acids. Germline V gene data show CDR1 as SGHRS and CDR2 as YFSETQ. Trimming stripped 0 bases from V and 9 bases from J, with 13 bases between. DNA for the CDR3: TGCGCCAGCAGCTTGGAAATCCAGGGAAGTTCACCCCTCCACTTT. This codes for CASSLEIQGSSPLHF. The complete variable domain, with remaining parts taken from reference TRBV5-1 and TRBJ1-6, reads KAGVTQTPRYLIKTRGQQVTLSCSPISGHRSVSWYQQTPGQGLQFLFEYFSETQRNKGNFPGRFSGRQFSNSRSEMNVSTLELGDSALYLCASSLEIQGSSPLHFGNGTRLTVT.

This chain connects TRBV5-4 to TRBJ2-3; D not certain. This CDR3 has 13 residues. Trimming stripped 4 bases from V and 6 bases from J, with 12 bases between. Germline values: CDR1 SGHNT, CDR2 YYREEE (reference sequence). CDR3 amino acids: CASSPTWQDTQYF. The CDR3 DNA follows: TGTGCCAGCAGCCCCACGTGGCAGGATACGCAGTATTTT.

This clonotype was counted a few times. This chain joins TRBV4-2 and TRBJ1-2; D is unresolved. CDR3 length: 16 amino acids. Trimming cost V 0 bases and J 4 bases, with 15 bases left between them. CDR1 is LGHNA, CDR2 YNFKEQ, per germline. CDR3 bases: TGTGCCAGCAGCCAAGATTCAACGGGAGTCCGCTATGGCTACACCTTC. Translating it yields CASSQDSTGVRYGYTF.